This T cell receptor beta chain was recorded in a study of radiotherapy plus CTLA-4 blockade in lung cancer (dated by TCRdb to 2017 to 2018). Turning to the overall study: Objective responses occurred in around 20% of enrolled patients, and 25% to 40% achieved disease control.

Here is what the overall study found, with its caveats: After treatment with radiotherapy and ipilimumab, TCR clones that originated in tumors expanded in peripheral blood. Early dynamic changes in blood T cell clones, together with increased serum interferon-beta after radiation, were reported as the strongest predictors of response.

The library came from the immunoSEQ multiplex PCR assay. Entries here come from immuneACCESS through TCRdb and include only in-frame sequences with V and J called. Some clones fail to appear in such tables; in the studies checked, an unresolved V gene covers under half of the shortfall, and the cause of the remainder is unknown. Here the sample has tens of thousands of clones; approximately 86% occur a single time. Approximately 2% of the sample rests with the top ten. Counted from cysteine to phenylalanine, this CDR3 has 17 amino acids. The kept DNA is CDR3 alone, 51 bases in frame from the first base. V gives up 2 bases and J gives up 3 bases, and the segment between their germline ends measures 16 bases. Based on the germline V gene, the CDR1 and CDR2 sequences are SGHTA and FQGTGA. With regard to this clone: Its antigen specificity is not known. No quality values exist for individual bases; no much larger clone is one base distant.

Focal radiation therapy combined with CTLA-4 blockade (ipilimumab) was tested in patients with chemo-refractory metastatic non-small-cell lung cancer. The clonotype comes from a human donor with non-small cell lung cancer who had a partial response to radiotherapy plus ipilimumab. The specimen comprised peripheral blood, sampled from a patient treated with radiotherapy plus ipilimumab. The chain employs TRBV7-3 and TRBJ2-2, and the D gene may be TRBD2, 6 bases matching. The nucleotide sequence reads TGTGCCAGCAGCTTAGAGGTGGCGGGAAGGTACACCGGGGAGCTGTTTTTT. Its product reads: CASSLEVAGRYTGELFF. The reference TRBV7-3 and TRBJ2-2 proteins fill in what lies around the CDR3, so the full variable domain reads GAGVSQTPSNKVTEKGKYVELRCDPISGHTALYWYRQSLGQGPEFLIYFQGTGAADDSGLPNDRFFAVRPEGSVSTLKIQRTERGDSAVYLCASSLEVAGRYTGELFFGEGSRLTVL.